Sequencing of this T cell receptor beta chain was carried out in a study of PD-L1 blockade in urothelial cancer. Time point here: pretreatment peripheral blood. Data came from immunoSEQ multiplex PCR; TCRdb stores just in-frame clones and leaves some out. The repertoire has some 57,000 clones, around four fifths of them found once; the top ten carry 1% to 1.5%. This CDR3 is built from 11 residues. V lost 6 bases, J lost 7 bases, and 9 bases lay in between. Germline V gene sequence: CDR1 LNHDA, CDR2 SQIVND (reference sequence). The clonotype originates from a man in his forties or fifties with urothelial cancer. The chain couples TRBV19 to TRBJ1-1; D is possibly TRBD1 (5 bases). Sequencing used PBMCs, obtained around atezolizumab (anti-PD-L1) treatment. This CDR3 is CASSRENEAFF. The DNA of the CDR3 is TGTGCCAGTAGCAGGGAAAATGAAGCTTTCTTT.